Included here is one T cell receptor (beta chain) sequence, with context. What it binds is unknown. The sample originates from a study of cytomegalovirus exposure and HLA in healthy donors. Regarding the study as a whole: Later analysis identified about 18,000 TCR beta sequences associated with HLA alleles, using a false discovery rate threshold of 0.05.

Trimming stripped 0 bases from V and 5 bases from J, with 6 bases between. Germline assignment: CDR1 SGHTS and CDR2 YDEGEE. The CDR3 totals 13 residues. This donor had no CMV serostatus on record. 60 Vbeta and 13 Jbeta primers were used in PCR. Data came from immunoSEQ multiplex PCR; TCRdb stores just in-frame clones and leaves some out. The table records fewer than 250,000 clones, approximately 81% of them present only once. The TCR originated in a human donor in good health. The chain combines TRBV5-8 with TRBJ1-5; no reliable D call. The material sequenced was PBMCs. CDR3 region: CASSLDSYQPQHF. The CDR3 bases are TGTGCCAGCAGCTTGGATTCCTATCAGCCCCAGCATTTT.